The following is a TCR beta chain sequence with its context. Germline values: CDR1 SGHTA, CDR2 FQGNSA. V was pared by 4 bases and J by 2 bases, with 7 bases between. There are 13 residues in the CDR3. One entry per CDR3 protein results from TCRdb running MiXCR on the RT-PCR reads. The sample lists around 200,000 distinct CDR3 sequences; 9.5% to 15% were seen once. The data are from a study of response to subunit inactivated influenza vaccine. This same sample was also taken into another study, of T cells expressing NK-cell markers. That report notes: Template switching by 5'RACE with UMIs generated the TCR beta cDNA. There were a handful of donors in whom these clonotypes also led the CD3+CD56-NKG2C+ fraction.

The V gene is TRBV7-2, the J gene TRBJ2-3; D is ambiguous. The sample in question was CD8+ T cells sorted from PBMCs, obtained 11 to 12 days after vaccination. This clonotype was sampled from a man over 45 who received an inactivated influenza vaccine. The CDR3 region is CASSSDFTDTQYF. CDR3 bases: TGTGCCAGCAGCTCCGACTTCACAGATACGCAGTATTTT.